This TCR beta chain was sequenced for a study (dated by TCRdb to 2015 to 2017). With respect to the entire study: The study set out to test whether tumor-infiltrating Tregs in breast cancer get recruited from blood Tregs or are instead converted in situ from other CD4+ T cell subsets.

General study outcomes and caveats: Tumor memory CD4+ T cell TCR gene usage was found to cluster with blood and lymph node memory CD4+ cells and with lymph node naive CD4+ cells. Validation in the larger cohort was restricted to a single TCR beta V-J rearrangement rather than whole repertoires. The greatest overlap of tumor-infiltrating Treg TCR alpha and beta sequences was observed with tumor naive CD4+ T cells, followed by blood naive CD4+ T cells.

CD4+CD25+CD127-/low cells were isolated as Tregs. Tregs, naive and memory CD4+ T cells from tumor, blood and ipsilateral draining lymph nodes of a few breast cancer patients underwent full-length TCR alpha and beta sequencing. Tumor tissue, along with lymph nodes from ipsilateral axillary dissection, was perfused with PBS, minced, and then digested using collagenase I and hyaluronidase. Sorted cell populations were confirmed by FACS to exceed 90% purity. This clonotype was found many times. What antigen it recognizes has not been identified. The junction shows a germline mismatch at one end, possibly a read error. Full-length TCR variable regions were amplified by 5' RACE PCR with constant-region reverse primers, and semi-nested PCR with Nested Universal Primer A was subsequently performed. The ReliaPrep RNA Cell Miniprep System was used to extract total RNA, which was then reverse transcribed into 5'RACE-ready cDNA with the SMARTer RACE 5'/3' Kit. An Illumina MiSeq was used to sequence the full-length TCR alpha and beta libraries, which had been barcoded with multiplex adaptors. As for the original processing: For each of nine subset-tissue groups, sequencing data from the five patients were combined, and the groups were compared by unsupervised clustering of TCR gene usage. Repertoire similarity was calculated with the Morisita-Horn index, weighting shared sequences by their contribution to each repertoire. TCRdb ran its own pipeline on the public reads, namely fastp trimming at Q25 and MiXCR clone calling, and kept in-frame beta chains. Merged by CDR3 protein, the rows form single entries marked with the most common genes and DNA. The V and J calls here are based on TCRdb, not the publication. This sample gives more than 55,000 distinct CDR3 sequences in total; roughly 28% of them show up just once. Around 2% of the sample comes from the top ten.

Taken from the germline V gene, the CDR1 and CDR2 loops are SGHRS and YFSETQ. The CDR3 spans 15 residues, from the cysteine through the phenylalanine. Only the CDR3 DNA stays, 45 bases, in frame from base 1. The TCR comes from a female donor with breast cancer. The sequence is built from TRBV5-1 and TRBJ1-5, with 7 bases in between that match TRBD1. The specimen was tumor-infiltrating Tregs sorted from the breast tumor. Here the CDR3 is given as CASSLDRSSNQPQHF. Read as DNA, the sequence is TGCGCCAGCAGTTTGGACAGGTCTAGCAATCAGCCCCAGCATTTT.